This section outlines one T cell receptor beta chain sequence together with its context. Its antigen has not been determined. Within one base of it there is no much larger clone, and no base qualities were kept. These data belong to a study of blood T cell repertoires in COVID-19 (dated by TCRdb to the early 2020s). As for the study more broadly: Samples from collaborators originated in the United States, Italy and Spain and spanned both the acute and convalescent phases of COVID-19. Where available, HLA class I and class II types were obtained from metadata supplied by the sample provider rather than from assay-based typing. Deeply sampled blood TCRbeta repertoires from subjects exposed to, actively infected with, or recovered from COVID-19 were included in the dataset. The material from the prospective study consisted of cDNA or gDNA derived from T cells, B-cell-depleted T cells, or PBMCs. Nearly every sample came with metadata listing a de-identified subject ID, COVID-19 status, age in years and sex. The repertoires were released in a freely available public database intended as a resource for research on the immune response to SARS-CoV-2. The samples were drawn from the first 160 participants of the ongoing ImmuneRACE study and from 1,254 subjects provided by 6 global collaborators. Study-level results and caveats: Clinical and demographic metadata were provided uncurated, with the amount varying by source and participant.

Including cysteine and phenylalanine, the CDR3 has 13 amino acids. Of the read, only the CDR3 DNA is kept; its 39 bases are in frame from base 1. Taken from the germline V gene, the CDR1 and CDR2 loops are MNHNS and SASEGT. Trimming takes 3 bases from V and 0 bases from J, and the germline ends sit 5 bases apart. TCRbeta CDR3 regions were amplified from genomic DNA by means of the immunoSEQ Assay, a bias-controlled multiplex PCR. The authors' analysis ran thus. Within the assay, amplification of reference gene primers was used to estimate how many nucleated cells each sample contained. Sequence reads were collapsed and filtered to measure the absolute abundance of every unique TCRbeta CDR3 rearrangement. For each sample, productive Simpson clonality was calculated as the square root of Simpson's diversity index across productive rearrangements. Sourced from immuneACCESS, this table was stored by TCRdb with only in-frame sequences that have V and J called. A share of the clones is absent; for the studies checked, an unresolved V gene accounts for under half, and the remainder has no known explanation. The D gene and trimming were derived from the DNA, and the V and J assignments and clone size from that table. Present in this sample are 55,000 to 80,000 clones, around nine tenths of which were seen just once. The ten largest clonotypes hold roughly 2.4% of the sample.

Collaborating institutions collected whole blood in K2EDTA tubes following their own protocols. For TCRbeta analysis, collaborators shipped samples as frozen whole blood, isolated PBMCs, or DNA extracted from either of those sample types. The sequence came from a human donor in a cohort sampled during active COVID-19. This receptor chain uses TRBV6-1 and TRBJ1-1; no D segment can be confidently identified. Sequencing was carried out using peripheral blood. The sequenced DNA is TGTGCCAGCAGTGAGAGCCTGAACACTGAAGCTTTCTTT. Its translation reads: CASSESLNTEAFF.